The clone carrying this T cell receptor (beta chain) was detected ten times or more. What it binds is unknown. TCRdb reprocessed the RACE reads with MiXCR, giving one entry per CDR3 protein. The sample includes 250,000 to 300,000 distinct CDR3 sequences, around 7% of them seen just once. The time point here: pre-sensitization, week 0. Regarding treatment: therapeutic diphenylcyclopropenone sensitization with weekly scalp DPC. This sample was taken from a study of human T cells and chemical hapten exposure. Findings and limits, study-wide: PT1 expanded TCR numbers tracked positively with patch test score. The donors suffered from alopecia, so their immune response may not match that of healthy people.

Trimming removed 5 bases from V and 4 bases from J, with 23 bases in between. The CDR3 extends over 17 amino acids. Germline V lookup: CDR1 SGHVS, CDR2 FQNEAQ. Material: whole blood, obtained in connection with sensitization to the hapten diphenylcyclopropenone (DPC). This rearrangement joins TRBV7-8 to TRBJ2-5, with D possibly being TRBD1 or TRBD2 (5 bases each). The TCR sequence derives from a man between 18 and 29 years old with alopecia areata. Some clones in this sample may be carry-over from other donors' samples. CDR3: CASSPPLWRQGRETQYF. CDR3 bases: TGTGCCAGCAGCCCTCCCCTATGGAGGCAGGGAAGAGAGACCCAGTACTTC.